The 8 T cell receptor beta chains listed next were all sequenced from one sample in a study of T cell clonotyping in hematopoietic cell transplantation. Clones were sequenced by immunoSEQ multiplex PCR, and TCRdb holds only the in-frame ones, with some missing. The sample consists of around 25,000 clones, 90% to 97% of them appearing once. Sequencing input: peripheral blood mononuclear cells. The source of these receptors is a man between 50 and 59 years old in good health. Some clones in this sample may be carry-over from other donors' samples.

This clone was observed a single time. Written as DNA, the CDR3 is TGTGCCAGCAGCCCAGGAGCGGGACAGGGTGATGAAAAACTGTTTTTT. This translates into CASSPGAGQGDEKLFF. The chain couples TRBV9 to TRBJ1-4; TRBD1 agrees at 9 bases. Looked up from germline, CDR1 is SGDLS and CDR2 is YYNGEE. CDR3 length equals 16 residues. J was trimmed by 6 bases and V by 4 bases; bases with no gene match: 10. Combining the CDR3 with reference TRBV9 and TRBJ1-4 gives the whole variable domain DSGVTQTPKHLITATGQRVTLRCSPRSGDLSVYWYQQSLDQGLQFLIQYYNGEERAKGNILERFSAQQFPDLHSELNLSSLELGDSALYFCASSPGAGQGDEKLFFGSGTQLSVL.

This sequence joins TRBV4-1 and TRBJ1-1; no firm D call. Germline V gives CDR1 MGHRA, CDR2 YSYEKL. The CDR3 loop spans 18 amino acids. Trimming removed 1 base at V and 0 bases at J, with 18 bases between. In DNA form, the CDR3 reads TGCGCCAGCAGCCAAGGAATAACCAAAACCCTCATGAACACTGAAGCTTTCTTT. Protein sequence: CASSQGITKTLMNTEAFF.

This chain links TRBV30 with TRBJ1-1; D gene unclear. V shed 4 bases and J shed 4 bases, with 7 bases lying between them. Per germline, CDR1 GTSNPN and CDR2 SVGIG (reference sequence). The CDR3 runs 11 residues. CDR3 sequence: CAWNGFTEAFF. The DNA for the CDR3 is TGTGCCTGGAATGGGTTCACTGAAGCTTTCTTT.

This chain joins TRBV5-1 and TRBJ1-1; 8 bases are shared with TRBD1. The CDR3 is made up of 15 amino acids. With V trimmed by 6 bases and J by 4 bases, 11 bases remained unmatched. Looked up from germline, CDR1 is SGHRS and CDR2 is YFSETQ. The CDR3, as DNA: TGCGCCAGCAATAGTGTTCAGGGGGCGAGCACTGAAGCTTTCTTT. Amino acids: CASNSVQGASTEAFF.

The chain joins TRBV30 to TRBJ1-5; tentative D call: TRBD1 (6 bases). With 0 bases removed from V and 2 bases from J, the gap between germline ends came to 14 bases. Per the germline V gene, CDR1 is GTSNPN and CDR2 is SVGIG (reference sequence). The CDR3 is 16 amino acids. CDR3 loop: CAWSVRGGAGNQPQHF. The DNA of the CDR3 is TGTGCCTGGAGTGTACGAGGGGGGGCTGGCAATCAGCCCCAGCATTTT.

The rearrangement joins TRBV6-4 to TRBJ2-3, with TRBD1 matching over 10 bases. CDR1 is MRHNA, CDR2 SNTAGT, per germline. Germline trimming cut 2 bases from V and 4 bases from J; bases unmatched to any gene: 3. This CDR3 is built from 15 residues. CDR3 nucleotide sequence: TGTGCCAGCAGTGACGGGACAGGGGCCTCAGATACGCAGTATTTT. Translating it yields CASSDGTGASDTQYF.

The rearrangement links TRBV6-5 to TRBJ1-1; perhaps TRBD1 as D (5 bases). The V end was cut by 6 bases, the J end by 7 bases, with 18 bases between. CDR3 size: 14 residues. Germline V gene sequence: CDR1 MNHEY, CDR2 SVGAGI. The CDR3 loop reads CASSPAPGGGEAFF. The CDR3 region has the DNA TGTGCCAGCAGCCCTGCACCCGGGGGGGGTGAAGCTTTCTTT.

The CDR3 region is CASGWVGSGLGSPLHF. DNA for the CDR3: TGTGCTAGTGGTTGGGTGGGATCGGGTTTGGGGTCACCCCTCCACTTT. The chain couples TRBV12-5 to TRBJ1-6; D ambiguous. The CDR3 spans 16 residues. The germline CDR1 and CDR2 sequences are LGHNT and FRNRAP. V was cut by 4 bases and J by 10 bases, with 20 bases left in between. The full variable domain, its missing parts supplied by reference TRBV12-5 and TRBJ1-6, is DARVTQTPRHKVTEMGQEVTMRCQPILGHNTVFWYRQTMMQGLELLAYFRNRAPLDDSGMPKDRFSAEMPDATLATLKIQPSEPRDSAVYFCASGWVGSGLGSPLHFGNGTRLTVT.